What follows are 29 T cell receptor beta chains derived from one specimen sequenced in a study of T-cell memory formation after mild COVID-19. TCRdb fed the 5' RACE reads into MiXCR, producing one record per CDR3 protein. This sample yields 500,000 to 650,000 distinct CDR3 sequences, of which less than 25% are seen a single time; about 8.7% belongs to the top ten. Input material: PBMCs or a T cell subset sorted from them (not recorded which). Receptors were obtained from an adult woman who had mild COVID-19 (a few samples of this study predate the infection). Cell type and time point are not known.

There are a few counts of this clonotype. This sequence joins TRBV15 and TRBJ2-3; D is uncertain. V was pared by 4 bases and J by 0 bases, with 8 bases between. The CDR3 is 14 amino acids. Germline values: CDR1 LNHNV, CDR2 YYDKDF (reference sequence). CDR3 DNA: TGTGCCACCAGCATTCAGATCAGCACAGATACGCAGTATTTT. This gives the protein CATSIQISTDTQYF. Complete variable domain (other parts from reference TRBV15 and TRBJ2-3): DAMVIQNPRYQVTQFGKPVTLSCSQTLNHNVMYWYQQKSSQAPKLLFHYYDKDFNNEADTPDNFQSRRPNTSFCFLDIRSPGLGDTAMYLCATSIQISTDTQYFGPGTRLTVL.

The J gene is TRBJ2-1, the V gene TRBV11-1; TRBD1 aligns across 7 bases. Germline CDR1 reads SGHAT; CDR2 reads FQDESV (reference sequence). Losses at the gene ends were 5 bases for V and 2 bases for J; bases not matched to a gene: 6. The CDR3 sequence is 15 residues long. The CDR3 is CASSPLRGPYNEQFF. CDR3 in DNA: TGTGCCAGCAGCCCTTTGAGGGGGCCCTACAATGAGCAGTTCTTC.

The chain combines TRBV29-1 with TRBJ2-7; D unclear. Germline CDR1 is SQVTM and CDR2 is ANQGSEA. V lost 7 bases and J lost 3, with 16 bases in between. The CDR3 contains 13 residues. CDR3 DNA sequence: TGCAGCGCCGCGACGAAAAGAGGCTACGAGCAGTACTTC. This codes for CSAATKRGYEQYF.

This clonotype appeared many times. In nucleotides, the CDR3 is TGCAGTGCTAAAACGGGGGGGCCGATAGAGACCCAGTACTTC. Translation: CSAKTGGPIETQYF. The chain combines TRBV20-1 with TRBJ2-5; 8 nucleotides match TRBD2. The ends lost 4 bases at V and 4 bases at J; junction bases unmatched: 8. Germline V gives CDR1 DFQATT, CDR2 SNEGSKA (reference sequence). The CDR3 loop spans 14 amino acids.

This clonotype was found a few times. The chain joins TRBV7-9 to TRBJ1-1; maybe TRBD1 (6 bases). Germline V gives CDR1 SEHNR, CDR2 FQNEAQ (reference sequence). The V and J ends lost 1 base and 3 bases respectively, with 12 bases between them. CDR3 length: 15 amino acids. CDR3 amino acids: CASSLEGGIYTEAFF. The CDR3 region has the DNA TGTGCCAGCAGCTTAGAAGGGGGGATCTACACTGAAGCTTTCTTT.

The sample holds a few counts of this clonotype. The chain uses TRBV5-1 and TRBJ2-3; D is possibly TRBD1 or TRBD2 (5 bases each). The CDR3 has 15 amino acids. V gave up 4 bases and J gave up 2 bases, with 14 bases separating them. Germline V gene sequence: CDR1 SGHRS, CDR2 YFSETQ. CDR3 nucleotides: TGCGCCAGCAGCATAGGGGACCATTACACAGATACGCAGTATTTT. Encoded protein: CASSIGDHYTDTQYF.

In this sample, this clonotype turned up a few times. This chain links TRBV19 with TRBJ1-5; 8 bases align to TRBD1. This CDR3 contains 15 residues. CDR1 is LNHDA and CDR2 is SQIVND in the germline V gene (reference sequence). V lost 5 bases, J lost 2 bases, and 5 bases stayed unmatched. In DNA, the CDR3 is TGTGCCAGTAGTCCGATGGACAGGGGCAATCAGCCCCAGCATTTT. Translated, it gives CASSPMDRGNQPQHF. The variable domain in full, with the rest retrieved from reference TRBV19 and TRBJ1-5, is DGGITQSPKYLFRKEGQNVTLSCEQNLNHDAMYWYRQDPGQGLRLIYYSQIVNDFQKGDIAEGYSVSREKKESFPLTVTSAQKNPTAFYLCASSPMDRGNQPQHFGDGTRLSIL.

A few counts support this clonotype. The V call is TRBV11-3, the J call TRBJ2-1; D might be TRBD1 (5 bases). In germline, CDR1 is SGHNT, CDR2 YENEEA. The CDR3 is 12 amino acids. The ends were cut back, 3 bases at V and 8 bases at J, with 8 bases in the middle. The CDR3 loop is CASSFRADEQFF. CDR3 sequence (DNA): TGTGCCAGCAGCTTCAGGGCCGATGAGCAGTTCTTC. The whole variable domain, filled in from reference TRBV11-3 and TRBJ2-1, reads EAGVVQSPRYKIIEKKQPVAFWCNPISGHNTLYWYLQNLGQGPELLIRYENEEAVDDSQLPKDRFSAERLKGVDSTLKIQPAELGDSAVYLCASSFRADEQFFGPGTRLTVL.

The V call is TRBV28, the J call TRBJ1-1; D perhaps matches TRBD1 (5 bases). This CDR3 comprises 11 residues. V dropped 10 bases and J dropped 3 bases, with 9 bases sitting between them. Germline V lookup: CDR1 MDHEN, CDR2 SYDVKM. This chain's CDR3 is CATRGHTEAFF. Here the CDR3 DNA reads TGTGCCACTCGGGGACACACTGAAGCTTTCTTT.

Only a few counts were recorded for this clonotype. This chain joins TRBV10-3 and TRBJ1-3; D call uncertain. Germline V gene lookup returns CDR1 ENHRY and CDR2 SYGVKD. V was shortened by 8 bases and J by 0 bases, with 11 bases between the two germline ends. The CDR3 totals 14 residues. The CDR3 DNA is TGTGCCATCGGTCAGATGAGCTCTGGAAACACCATATATTTT. Its translation: CAIGQMSSGNTIYF.

The V and J genes are TRBV4-1 and TRBJ2-5; 10 bases fit TRBD2. Germline-derived CDR1 and CDR2 are MGHRA and YSYEKL. This CDR3 spans 14 amino acids. The V segment lost 5 bases and the J segment 5 bases; nucleotides outside the gene matches: 5. For the CDR3, the DNA is TGCGCCAGCAGCTACCTTAGCGGGGGGGAGACCCAGTACTTC. It encodes CASSYLSGGETQYF.

V is TRBV2 and J is TRBJ2-1; TRBD1 matches 10 bases. The CDR3 extends over 17 amino acids. CDR1 and CDR2 from the germline V gene are SNHLY and FYNNEI. The J segment lost 8 bases and the V segment lost 2 bases, leaving 12 bases of the junction unmatched. CDR3: CASSEIGDRGFADEQFF. DNA of the CDR3: TGTGCCAGCAGTGAAATCGGGGACAGGGGTTTTGCGGATGAGCAGTTCTTC.

This clonotype appeared a few times. The chain has TRBV4-3 and TRBJ2-1, with 12 bases fitting TRBD2. The CDR3 is 18 amino acids. Germline V gene lookup returns CDR1 LGHNA and CDR2 YSLEER. V gave up 0 bases and J gave up 6 bases; unmatched junction bases: 9. In nucleotides, the CDR3 is TGCGCCAGCAGCCAAGACCCGAGGGGACTAGCGGGTACCAATGAGCAGTTCTTC. Residues: CASSQDPRGLAGTNEQFF.

This clonotype was seen a handful of times. The rearrangement joins TRBV19 to TRBJ1-1; TRBD1 might be the D (5 bases). The V gene lost 6 bases and the J gene lost 1 base, with 15 bases spanning the gap. The CDR3 runs to 15 residues. Germline CDR1 LNHDA, CDR2 SQIVND (reference sequence). CDR3 region: CASRGVVSWNTEAFF. The CDR3 region has the DNA TGTGCCAGTAGGGGGGTCGTCAGTTGGAACACTGAAGCTTTCTTT.

Only a few counts were recorded for this clonotype. This chain uses TRBV5-5 with TRBJ2-7; D possibly uses TRBD1 or TRBD2 (5 bases each). The CDR3 extends over 18 amino acids. Germline V gene lookup returns CDR1 SGHKS and CDR2 YYEKEE (reference sequence). V lost 1 base and J lost 3, with 23 bases in between. In DNA form, the CDR3 reads TGTGCCAGCAGCTTGTTCCAGCAGACGGGGCGGCTACACTACGAGCAGTACTTC. This sequence encodes CASSLFQQTGRLHYEQYF.

This clonotype was counted a few times. The chain combines TRBV24-1 with TRBJ2-3; D might be TRBD1 or TRBD2, each matching 5 bases. Germline CDR1 is KGHDR and CDR2 is SFDVKD. The CDR3 runs 15 residues. Trimming removed 11 bases from V and 2 bases from J, with 19 bases in between. In DNA, the CDR3 is TGTGCCAGCGCAGGGCCCATCGGGGACACAGATACGCAGTATTTT. Its protein is CASAGPIGDTDTQYF.

This clonotype has ten or more counts. The rearrangement uses TRBV7-9 and TRBJ2-2; 7 nucleotides match TRBD1. The CDR3 length is 16 residues. V lost 7 bases to trimming and J lost 0 bases; unmatched junction nucleotides: 8. Germline V gene lookup returns CDR1 SEHNR and CDR2 FQNEAQ (reference sequence). CDR3 sequence reads: CASTPGGQPNTGELFF. CDR3 DNA: TGTGCCAGCACCCCAGGGGGACAGCCGAACACCGGGGAGCTGTTTTTT. The variable domain in full, completed from reference TRBV7-9 and TRBJ2-2, reads DTGVSQNPRHKITKRGQNVTFRCDPISEHNRLYWYRQTLGQGPEFLTYFQNEAQLEKSRLLSDRFSAERPKGSFSTLEIQRTEQGDSAMYLCASTPGGQPNTGELFFGEGSRLTVL.

The chain uses TRBV7-9 and TRBJ1-1; D not resolved. This CDR3 comprises 13 residues. Trimming took off 4 bases at V and 7 bases at J, with 13 bases between the two ends. The germline V gene encodes CDR1 SEHNR and CDR2 FQNEAQ (reference sequence). CDR3 in amino acids: CASSSRSSLEAFF. In DNA form, the CDR3 reads TGTGCCAGCAGCTCCAGGAGCTCCCTTGAAGCTTTCTTT.

V gene TRBV5-6 combines with J gene TRBJ1-1; D not resolved. The length of the CDR3 is 16 residues. Trimming pared 1 base from V and 3 bases from J, leaving 16 bases between. Germline V gene data show CDR1 as SGHDT and CDR2 as YYEEEE. The CDR3 here is CASSLMVIVGYTEAFF. DNA for the CDR3: TGTGCCAGCAGCTTGATGGTCATCGTGGGGTACACTGAAGCTTTCTTT.

V gene TRBV4-1 combines with J gene TRBJ2-7; D is tentatively TRBD1 or TRBD2 (5 bases each). The CDR3 loop spans 17 amino acids. CDR1 and CDR2 from the germline V gene are MGHRA and YSYEKL. V was pared by 4 bases and J by 4 bases, with 23 bases between. CDR3 loop: CASSLLGFGTVVYEQYF. The CDR3 region has the DNA TGCGCCAGCAGCCTTCTAGGGTTCGGGACGGTCGTTTACGAGCAGTACTTC.

This clonotype occurred a few times. The genes are TRBV30 and TRBJ2-5, with 8 bases matching TRBD2. V was clipped by 0 bases and J by 2 bases; unmatched bases: 5. The germline V gene has CDR1 GTSNPN and CDR2 SVGIG (reference sequence). The CDR3 covers 15 residues. The CDR3, as DNA: TGTGCCTGGAGTGTATGGCTAGCGGGTCAAGAGACCCAGTACTTC. This encodes CAWSVWLAGQETQYF.

This clonotype was counted between two and nine times. V gene TRBV24-1 combines with J gene TRBJ2-1; D might be TRBD1 or TRBD2, each matching 5 bases. V gave up 0 bases and J gave up 6 bases, with 8 bases separating them. This CDR3 region has 14 residues. CDR1 is KGHDR and CDR2 is SFDVKD in the germline V gene. The CDR3 reads CATSDLGDPNEQFF. In DNA, the CDR3 is TGTGCCACCAGTGATTTGGGGGACCCCAATGAGCAGTTCTTC.

This clonotype was observed a few times. The chain combines TRBV6-6 with TRBJ1-4; D is ambiguous. Deletions cut 7 bases from V and 8 bases from J, with 20 bases between. Looked up from germline, CDR1 is MNHNY and CDR2 is SVGAGI (reference sequence). The CDR3 length is 15 residues. The CDR3 loop reads CASTPHGEVEEKLFF. The CDR3 bases are TGTGCCAGCACCCCACACGGTGAGGTTGAAGAAAAACTGTTTTTT.

V gene TRBV7-9 combines with J gene TRBJ1-2; 9 nucleotides align to TRBD1. Germline values: CDR1 SEHNR, CDR2 FQNEAQ (reference sequence). The CDR3 has 16 residues. Trimming at V came to 5 bases and at J to 1 base, leaving 8 bases not matched to a gene. Here the CDR3 reads CASSPRDRAINYGYTF. CDR3 DNA: TGTGCCAGCAGCCCTAGGGACAGGGCCATTAACTATGGCTACACCTTC.

This clonotype was picked up a small number of times. The chain recombines TRBV12-3 or TRBV12-4 with TRBJ1-1; 9 positions match TRBD1. This CDR3 has 14 amino acids. The trim removed 6 bases at V and 4 bases at J, leaving 6 bases unmatched. CDR3 sequence (DNA): TGTGCCAGCAGCCGCGGGACAGGGAGCACTGAAGCTTTCTTT. It yields the protein CASSRGTGSTEAFF.

V is TRBV12-3 or TRBV12-4 and J is TRBJ1-2; no definite D call. This CDR3 region has 15 residues. Trimming pared 6 bases from V and 8 bases from J, leaving 22 bases between. CDR3 in amino acids: CASSLGKRAGWGYTF. The CDR3 DNA reads TGTGCCAGCAGCCTGGGAAAAAGGGCAGGATGGGGCTACACCTTC.

The J gene is TRBJ1-2, the V gene TRBV3-1, with 7 bases that match TRBD1. This CDR3 is 13 amino acids long. Trimming cost V 5 bases and J 12 bases; bases outside gene matches: 12. Germline loops: CDR1 LGHDT, CDR2 YNNKEL (reference sequence). The CDR3 here is CASSLTRQGRNTF. The CDR3 DNA follows: TGTGCCAGCAGCTTGACTAGACAGGGACGTAACACCTTC. Variable domain in full (rest from reference TRBV3-1 and TRBJ1-2): DTAVSQTPKYLVTQMGNDKSIKCEQNLGHDTMYWYKQDSKKFLKIMFSYNNKELIINETVPNRFSPKSPDKAHLNLHINSLELGDSAVYFCASSLTRQGRNTFGSGTRLTVV.

This clonotype was found a few times. The chain combines TRBV27 with TRBJ2-7; tentative D call: TRBD1 (6 bases). CDR3 length equals 13 residues. The germline CDR1 and CDR2 sequences are MNHEY and SMNVEV (reference sequence). The V end lost 8 bases, the J end lost 1 base, and 12 bases lay between the germline ends. The CDR3 is CASRTGMSYEQYF. CDR3 coding DNA: TGTGCCAGCCGTACAGGGATGTCCTACGAGCAGTACTTC.

This clonotype was seen a handful of times. The chain combines TRBV6-2 or TRBV6-3 with TRBJ2-7; maybe TRBD2 (6 bases). CDR3 length: 12 residues. V was shortened by 6 bases and J by 6 bases, with 12 bases between the two germline ends. Germline V gene data show CDR1 as MNHEY and CDR2 as SVGEGT. CDR3 residues: CASSDSSVEQYF. CDR3 DNA: TGTGCCAGCAGCGATTCTAGCGTCGAGCAGTACTTC.